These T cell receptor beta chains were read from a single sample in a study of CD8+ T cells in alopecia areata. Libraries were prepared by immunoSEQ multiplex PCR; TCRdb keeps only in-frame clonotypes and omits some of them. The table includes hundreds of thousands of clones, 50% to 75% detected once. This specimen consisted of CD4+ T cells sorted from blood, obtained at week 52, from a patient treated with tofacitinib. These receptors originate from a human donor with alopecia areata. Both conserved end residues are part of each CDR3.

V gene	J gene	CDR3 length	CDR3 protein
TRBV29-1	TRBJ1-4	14	CSVVWAEGDEKLFF
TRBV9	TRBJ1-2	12	CASSGTGYGYTF
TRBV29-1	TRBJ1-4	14	CSVEEAGGGTELFF
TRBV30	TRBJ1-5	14	CAWSRDSVNQPQHF
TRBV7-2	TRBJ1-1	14	CASSLGGWGTEAFF
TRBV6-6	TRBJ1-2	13	CASSPDWTYGYTF
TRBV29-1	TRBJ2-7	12	CSVGLGGYEQYF
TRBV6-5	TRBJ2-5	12	CASSLAGETQYF
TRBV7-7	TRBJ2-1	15	CASSPPGLGVNEQFF
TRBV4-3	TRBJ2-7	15	CASSQDQSGGGEQYF
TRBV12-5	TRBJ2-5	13	CASGLANRGTQYF
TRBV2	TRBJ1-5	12	CASSEPNQPQHF
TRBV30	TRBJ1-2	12	CAWRGQSYGYTF
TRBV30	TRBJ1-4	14	CAWSVRHFGEKLFF
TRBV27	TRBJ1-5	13	CASSWAVNQPQHF
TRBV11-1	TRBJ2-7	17	CASSSRALGTRTYEQYF
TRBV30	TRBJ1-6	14	CAWSEKGLSSPLHF
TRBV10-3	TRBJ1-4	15	CAISEDAPANEKLFF
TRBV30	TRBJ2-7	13	CAWSVGQTYEQYF
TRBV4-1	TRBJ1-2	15	CASSQGEGPDYGYTF
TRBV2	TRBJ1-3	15	CASSGQGFRGNTIYF
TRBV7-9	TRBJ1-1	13	CASTPLREKQAFF
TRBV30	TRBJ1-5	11	CAWSVDGPQHF
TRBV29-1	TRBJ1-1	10	CSVVGKQAFF
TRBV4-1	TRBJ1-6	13	CASSQDRRSPLHF
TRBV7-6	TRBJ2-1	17	CASSFQTSGGAWNEQFF
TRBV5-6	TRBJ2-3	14	CASSYGPSTDTQYF
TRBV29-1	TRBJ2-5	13	CSVEDQNQETQYF
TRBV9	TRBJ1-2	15	CASSVTLGQNYGYTF
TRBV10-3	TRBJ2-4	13	CAISELAKNIQYF
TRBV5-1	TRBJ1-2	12	CASSLEAHGYTF
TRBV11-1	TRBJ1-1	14	CASSRQPDYTEAFF
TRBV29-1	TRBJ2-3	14	CSVVRTAAGDTQYF
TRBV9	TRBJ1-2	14	CASSVGSQNYGYTF
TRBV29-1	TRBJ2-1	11	CSVRQGYEQFF
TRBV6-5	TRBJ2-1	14	CASNRGLGYNEQFF
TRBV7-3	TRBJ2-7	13	CASSPDPGDEQYF
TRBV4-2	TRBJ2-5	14	CASSQDPSQETQYF
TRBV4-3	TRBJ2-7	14	CASSQRQGSYEQYF
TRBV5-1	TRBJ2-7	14	CASSPGTGGNEQYF
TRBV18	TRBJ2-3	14	CASSQDRGDDTQYF
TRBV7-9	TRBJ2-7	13	CASSPRNAYEQYF
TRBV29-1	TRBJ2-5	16	CSVHKGPDRLQETQYF
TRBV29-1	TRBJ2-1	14	CSGGTSGVHNEQFF
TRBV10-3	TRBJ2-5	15	CAISESQLAGGTQYF
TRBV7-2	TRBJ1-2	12	CASSAGFGGYTF
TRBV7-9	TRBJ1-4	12	CASRRDIEKLFF
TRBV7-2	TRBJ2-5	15	CASSLDGPPRETQYF
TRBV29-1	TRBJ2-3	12	CSGTGVTDTQYF
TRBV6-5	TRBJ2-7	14	CASTRWTGGGEQYF
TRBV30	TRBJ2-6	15	CATGGPISGANVLTF
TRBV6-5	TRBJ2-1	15	CASSSTSGGYNEQFF
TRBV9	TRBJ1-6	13	CASSVVGNSPLHF
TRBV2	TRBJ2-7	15	CASSETRGFRNEQYF
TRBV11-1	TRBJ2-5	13	CASHGGSEETQYF
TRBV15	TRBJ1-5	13	CATRPNSNQPQHF
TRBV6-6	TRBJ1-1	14	CASAPRERNTEAFF
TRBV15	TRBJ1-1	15	CATTKNQGWGTEAFF
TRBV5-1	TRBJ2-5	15	CASSLTGPDQETQYF